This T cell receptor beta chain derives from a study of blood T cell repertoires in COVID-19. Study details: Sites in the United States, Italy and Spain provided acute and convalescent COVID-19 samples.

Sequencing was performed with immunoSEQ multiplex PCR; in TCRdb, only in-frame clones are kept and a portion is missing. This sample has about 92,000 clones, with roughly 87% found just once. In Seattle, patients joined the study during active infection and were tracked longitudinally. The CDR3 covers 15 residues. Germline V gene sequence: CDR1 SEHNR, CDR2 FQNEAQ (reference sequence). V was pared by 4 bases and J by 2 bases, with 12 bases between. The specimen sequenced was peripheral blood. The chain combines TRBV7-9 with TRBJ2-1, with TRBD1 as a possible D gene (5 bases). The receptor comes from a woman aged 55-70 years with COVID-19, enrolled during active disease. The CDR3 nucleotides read TGTGCCAGCAGCTCCCTTCGGACACCCTACAATGAGCAGTTCTTC. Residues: CASSSLRTPYNEQFF. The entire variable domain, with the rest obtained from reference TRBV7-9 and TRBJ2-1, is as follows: DTGVSQNPRHKITKRGQNVTFRCDPISEHNRLYWYRQTLGQGPEFLTYFQNEAQLEKSRLLSDRFSAERPKGSFSTLEIQRTEQGDSAMYLCASSSLRTPYNEQFFGPGTRLTVL.